These T cell receptor beta chains were read from a single sample in a study of T-cell reconstitution after alpha-beta-depleted transplantation in children. TCRdb re-called the PCR reads through MiXCR, storing one row per CDR3 protein. This table holds approximately 980,000 distinct CDR3 sequences, roughly 29% found once. The sequences come from PBMCs, mostly from graft donor cells, collected 360 days after TCRalphabeta/CD19-depleted stem cell transplant. All receptors come from a boy younger than two who had a stem cell transplant for SCID, so the T cells may come from the graft donor. Each CDR3 is given with its conserved first and last residue. A D gene is named only where the DNA matches it firmly. Where a row states a size, it is once, few, many or the class of an expanded clone; other rows omit it.

D gene	V gene	J gene	clone size	CDR3 protein	CDR3 DNA
TRBD2	TRBV7-2	TRBJ2-3	-	CASSFLAVSDTQYF	TGTGCCAGCAGCTTCCTAGCGGTTTCAGATACGCAGTATTTT
-	TRBV4-2	TRBJ2-1	few	CASSSFKGRNEQFF	TGTGCCAGCAGCTCTTTCAAGGGCCGGAATGAGCAGTTCTTC
TRBD1	TRBV28	TRBJ2-7	-	CASSLSPGQGEQYF	TGTGCCAGCAGTTTATCCCCCGGACAGGGTGAGCAGTACTTC
-	TRBV20-1	TRBJ2-4	many	CSVHLGPKNIQYF	TGCAGTGTCCACCTCGGGCCCAAAAACATTCAGTACTTC
-	TRBV7-2	TRBJ2-4	-	CASSSKSRGIQYF	TGTGCCAGCAGCTCAAAATCTCGTGGTATTCAGTACTTC
-	TRBV28	TRBJ2-3	-	CATWGALATDTQYF	TGTGCCACCTGGGGAGCATTAGCCACAGATACGCAGTATTTT
-	TRBV25-1	TRBJ1-1	many	CASSGNTEAFF	TGTGCCAGCAGCGGGAACACTGAAGCTTTCTTT
-	TRBV5-6	TRBJ1-2	-	CASSITDSIYGYTF	TGTGCCAGCAGCATCACCGACAGCATCTATGGCTACACCTTC
-	TRBV4-1	TRBJ2-7	-	CASSQVGAPYEQYF	TGCGCCAGCAGCCAAGTAGGGGCGCCCTACGAGCAGTACTTC
-	TRBV28	TRBJ2-7	few	CASSTSGRGHTYEQYF	-
-	TRBV10-3	TRBJ2-5	-	CAISVALNQETQYF	TGTGCCATCAGTGTGGCGCTTAACCAAGAGACCCAGTACTTC
-	TRBV12-3/TRBV12-4	TRBJ2-3	-	CASSFSLGESTDTQYF	TGTGCCAGCAGTTTTTCACTAGGGGAGAGCACAGATACGCAGTATTTT
-	TRBV11-2	TRBJ2-6	few	CATSGSGANVLTF	TGTGCCACCTCAGGGTCTGGGGCCAACGTCCTGACTTTC
TRBD1	TRBV2	TRBJ1-5	-	CASREGGTRGNQPQHF	TGTGCCAGCAGGGAAGGGGGCACGCGGGGCAATCAGCCCCAGCATTTT
TRBD1	TRBV7-9	TRBJ1-4	few	CASNDPRGGLNEKLFF	TGTGCCAGCAACGATCCCAGGGGGGGACTTAATGAAAAACTGTTTTTT
-	TRBV12-3/TRBV12-4	TRBJ2-3	few	CASSSRASRANTQYF	TGTGCCAGCAGTTCTCGTGCTAGCCGGGCAAATACGCAGTATTTT
-	TRBV2	TRBJ2-7	few	CASSDGSSGDEQYF	TGTGCCAGCAGTGACGGCTCATCCGGTGACGAGCAGTACTTC
-	TRBV2	TRBJ2-4	-	CASSQQGSVKNIQYF	TGTGCCAGCAGTCAACAGGGTTCTGTGAAAAACATTCAGTACTTC
-	TRBV15	TRBJ2-1	few	CATSRDLPGLSSYNEQFF	TGTGCCACCAGCAGAGATCTCCCAGGTCTGAGCTCCTACAATGAGCAGTTCTTC
TRBD2	TRBV20-1	TRBJ2-3	-	CSAALAGGRADTQYF	TGCAGTGCTGCTCTAGCGGGGGGGCGCGCAGATACGCAGTATTTT
-	TRBV20-1	TRBJ2-1	-	CSARDAQGRPYNEQFF	TGCAGTGCTAGAGATGCGCAGGGCCGGCCCTACAATGAGCAGTTCTTC
-	TRBV15	TRBJ1-2	-	CATSIPQRDRYGYTF	TGTGCCACCAGCATCCCCCAGAGGGACCGCTATGGCTACACCTTC
-	TRBV7-2	TRBJ2-7	-	CASSLDRRVLEQYF	TGTGCCAGCAGCTTAGACCGTAGGGTACTCGAGCAGTACTTC
-	TRBV19	TRBJ2-3	few	CASSISGEDTQYF	TGTGCCAGTAGTATCTCCGGGGAGGATACGCAGTATTTT
-	TRBV5-6	TRBJ2-6	once	CASSLVGQLPSGANVLTF	TGTGCCAGCAGCTTGGTCGGGCAGCTACCCTCTGGGGCCAACGTCCTGACTTTC
TRBD1	TRBV2	TRBJ1-1	-	CASSEVGTGTAEAFF	TGTGCCAGCAGTGAGGTAGGGACAGGCACCGCTGAAGCTTTCTTT
-	TRBV4-1	TRBJ2-2	few	CASSQDPPLANTGELFF	TGCGCCAGCAGCCAAGACCCCCCTTTAGCGAACACCGGGGAGCTGTTTTTT
-	TRBV2	TRBJ1-1	-	CASTGTNEAFF	TGTGCCAGCACTGGGACAAATGAAGCTTTCTTT
TRBD1	TRBV5-1	TRBJ1-2	-	CASSPGQLQGLSYGYTF	TGCGCCAGCAGCCCGGGACAGCTGCAAGGCCTATCCTATGGCTACACCTTC
TRBD1	TRBV5-1	TRBJ2-1	-	CASSRGPFSYNEQFF	TGCGCCAGCAGCAGGGGGCCCTTTTCCTACAATGAGCAGTTCTTC
-	TRBV10-3	TRBJ1-1	few	CAISESRNTEAFF	TGTGCCATCAGTGAGTCGAGAAACACTGAAGCTTTCTTT
-	TRBV4-3	TRBJ1-5	few	CASSQDDSNQPQHF	TGCGCCAGCAGCCAAGATGATAGCAATCAGCCCCAGCATTTT
TRBD2	TRBV5-1	TRBJ2-2	-	CASSRTSGGTNTGELFF	TGCGCCAGCAGCAGAACTAGCGGGGGAACGAACACCGGGGAGCTGTTTTTT
-	TRBV29-1	TRBJ2-7	-	CSVEAADGKGYEQYF	TGCAGCGTTGAAGCGGCCGACGGCAAGGGCTACGAGCAGTACTTC
TRBD2	TRBV5-1	TRBJ2-1	-	CASSLLAGVNHNEQFF	TGCGCCAGCAGCCTCCTAGCGGGGGTGAACCACAATGAGCAGTTCTTC
-	TRBV7-6	TRBJ1-2	few	CASSKSAGTPEGYTF	TGTGCCAGCAGCAAGAGTGCCGGGACACCGGAGGGCTACACCTTC
TRBD2	TRBV7-2	TRBJ2-3	many	CASSPTSASTDTQYF	TGTGCCAGCAGCCCCACTAGCGCTAGCACAGATACGCAGTATTTT
-	TRBV20-1	TRBJ2-7	-	CSAREPAGGQYF	TGCAGTGCTAGGGAGCCGGCCGGAGGGCAGTACTTC
-	TRBV7-9	TRBJ1-1	many	CASSLVGANTEAFF	TGTGCCAGCAGCTTGGTTGGGGCGAACACTGAAGCTTTCTTT
-	TRBV7-2	TRBJ2-3	-	CASSFSGRFADTQYF	TGTGCCAGCAGCTTTTCTGGGAGGTTTGCAGATACGCAGTATTTT
TRBD1	TRBV9	TRBJ2-7	few	CASSVGAGTGDYEQYF	TGTGCCAGCAGCGTAGGAGCTGGGACAGGGGACTACGAGCAGTACTTC
-	TRBV28	TRBJ2-1	many	CASRPIYNEQFF	TGTGCCAGCAGGCCCATCTACAATGAGCAGTTCTTC
-	TRBV5-6	TRBJ1-5	few	CASSLGSVNQPQHF	TGTGCCAGCAGCTTGGGTAGTGTCAATCAGCCCCAGCATTTT
-	TRBV6-1	TRBJ2-1	-	CASRPKGRKTAEQFF	TGTGCCAGCAGACCTAAGGGACGGAAGACGGCTGAGCAGTTCTTC
TRBD1	TRBV7-8	TRBJ1-5	-	CASSLGQGDQPQHF	TGTGCCAGCAGCTTAGGACAGGGGGATCAGCCCCAGCATTTT
-	TRBV20-1	TRBJ2-3	few	CSARETSTDTQYF	TGCAGTGCTAGAGAGACTAGCACAGATACGCAGTATTTT
-	TRBV6-2/TRBV6-3	TRBJ2-7	-	CASRRADKGTYEQYF	TGTGCCAGCAGAAGGGCGGACAAGGGGACCTACGAGCAGTACTTC
-	TRBV24-1	TRBJ2-1	-	CATSGGGDNEQFF	TGTGCCACCAGTGGCGGGGGCGACAATGAGCAGTTCTTC
-	TRBV12-3/TRBV12-4	TRBJ2-7	few	CASSRSPTGPYEQYF	TGTGCCAGCAGCCGGTCTCCTACAGGGCCCTACGAGCAGTACTTC
TRBD2	TRBV7-2	TRBJ2-3	few	CASSFSGGAGNTQYF	TGTGCCAGCAGCTTTAGCGGGGGGGCCGGTAATACGCAGTATTTT
-	TRBV3-1	TRBJ2-7	-	CASSQLKGAYEQYF	TGTGCCAGCAGCCAGCTTAAGGGGGCCTACGAGCAGTACTTC
TRBD1	TRBV3-1	TRBJ2-7	few	CASSGGQGNYEQYF	TGTGCCAGCAGCGGGGGACAGGGGAACTACGAGCAGTACTTC
TRBD1	TRBV12-3/TRBV12-4	TRBJ2-5	-	CASSRQGPETQYF	TGTGCCAGCAGTCGACAGGGACCGGAGACCCAGTACTTC
-	TRBV5-1	TRBJ2-1	many	CASSSPSFGEQFF	TGCGCCAGCAGCTCCCCCTCCTTCGGTGAGCAGTTCTTC
-	TRBV5-1	TRBJ2-2	few	CASSPGLGGANTGELFF	TGCGCCAGCAGCCCAGGCCTCGGGGGAGCGAACACCGGGGAGCTGTTTTTT
TRBD2	TRBV28	TRBJ2-3	-	CASSSQLAGGPTDTQYF	TGTGCCAGCAGTTCACAACTAGCGGGGGGGCCCACAGATACGCAGTATTTT
-	TRBV5-6	TRBJ2-7	-	CASSPLGSRYEQYF	TGTGCCAGCAGCCCGTTGGGGTCCCGATACGAGCAGTACTTC